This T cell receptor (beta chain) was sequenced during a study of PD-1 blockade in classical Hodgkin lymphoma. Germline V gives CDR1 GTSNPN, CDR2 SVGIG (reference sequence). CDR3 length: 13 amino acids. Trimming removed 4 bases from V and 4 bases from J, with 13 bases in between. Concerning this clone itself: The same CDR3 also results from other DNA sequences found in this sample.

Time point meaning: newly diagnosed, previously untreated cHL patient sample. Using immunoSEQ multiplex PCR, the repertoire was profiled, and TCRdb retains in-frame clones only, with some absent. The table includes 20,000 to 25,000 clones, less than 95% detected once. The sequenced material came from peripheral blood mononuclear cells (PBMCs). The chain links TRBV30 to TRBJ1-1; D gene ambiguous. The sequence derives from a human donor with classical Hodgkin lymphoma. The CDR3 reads CAWKVAVSTEAFF. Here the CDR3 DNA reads TGTGCCTGGAAGGTGGCGGTGAGCACTGAAGCTTTCTTT.